This T cell receptor beta chain is from a study of radiation and T cells in renal cell carcinoma. Study-wide points: In blood, top tumor clones expanded by 2 weeks, shrinking by 4.

This CDR3 spans 13 amino acids. V gave up 2 bases and J gave up 6 bases, with 8 bases separating them. CDR1 is SGHKS, CDR2 YYEKEE, per germline (reference sequence). Indicated time point: baseline pretreatment blood. Documented treatment: 15 Gy SBRT to primary tumor, nephrectomy 4 weeks later. Note on this clone: Its antigen is not known.

Assay: immunoSEQ multiplex PCR; the TCRdb copy retains only in-frame clones and omits some. The repertoire holds 140,000 or so clones, roughly 88% seen once, with around 13% in the top ten. This TCR was recovered from a woman between 45 and 65 years old with renal cell carcinoma. The genes are TRBV5-5 and TRBJ2-2; no clear D gene. This specimen was blood, taken from a patient whose treatment included radiotherapy and nephrectomy. CDR3 amino acids: CASSLVGPGELFF. In DNA form, the CDR3 reads TGTGCCAGCAGCTTAGTTGGGCCCGGGGAGCTGTTTTTT.